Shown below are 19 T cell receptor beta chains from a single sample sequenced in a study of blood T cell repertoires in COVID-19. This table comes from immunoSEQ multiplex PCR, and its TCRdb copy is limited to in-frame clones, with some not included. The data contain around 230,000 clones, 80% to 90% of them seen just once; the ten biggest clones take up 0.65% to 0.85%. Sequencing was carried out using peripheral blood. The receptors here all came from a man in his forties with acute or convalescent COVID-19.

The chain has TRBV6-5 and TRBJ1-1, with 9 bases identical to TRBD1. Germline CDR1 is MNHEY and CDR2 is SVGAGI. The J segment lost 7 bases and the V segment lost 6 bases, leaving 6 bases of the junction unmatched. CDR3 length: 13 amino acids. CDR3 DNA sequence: TGTGCCAGCAGGAACAGGGGGCACGGTGAAGCTTTCTTT. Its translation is CASRNRGHGEAFF.

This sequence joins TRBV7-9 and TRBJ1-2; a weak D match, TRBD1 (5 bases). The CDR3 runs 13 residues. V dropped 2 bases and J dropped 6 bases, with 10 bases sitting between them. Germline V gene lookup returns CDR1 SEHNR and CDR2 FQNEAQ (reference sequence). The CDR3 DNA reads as TGTGCCAGCAGCTTATCGGGGGAACATGGCTACACCTTC. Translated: CASSLSGEHGYTF. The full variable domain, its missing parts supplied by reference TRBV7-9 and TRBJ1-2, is DTGVSQNPRHKITKRGQNVTFRCDPISEHNRLYWYRQTLGQGPEFLTYFQNEAQLEKSRLLSDRFSAERPKGSFSTLEIQRTEQGDSAMYLCASSLSGEHGYTFGSGTRLTVV.

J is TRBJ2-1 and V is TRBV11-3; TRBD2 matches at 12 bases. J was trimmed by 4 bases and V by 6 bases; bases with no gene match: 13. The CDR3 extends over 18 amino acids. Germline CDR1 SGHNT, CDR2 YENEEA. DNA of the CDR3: TGTGCCAGCAGTCCAATCGGTTCGGGGACTAGCGGGTACAATGAGCAGTTCTTC. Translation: CASSPIGSGTSGYNEQFF.

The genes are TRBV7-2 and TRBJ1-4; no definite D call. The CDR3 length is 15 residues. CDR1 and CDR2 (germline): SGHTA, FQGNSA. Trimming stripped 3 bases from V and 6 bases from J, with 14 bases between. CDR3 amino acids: CASSFGTHRDEKLFF. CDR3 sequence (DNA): TGTGCCAGCAGCTTCGGAACGCACCGGGATGAAAAACTGTTTTTT.

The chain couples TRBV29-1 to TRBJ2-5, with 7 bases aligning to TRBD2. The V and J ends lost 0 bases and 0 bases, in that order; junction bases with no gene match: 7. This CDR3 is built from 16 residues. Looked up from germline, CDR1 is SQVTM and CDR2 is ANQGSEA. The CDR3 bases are TGCAGCGTTGAAGACCAACAGCGGGGCTACCAAGAGACCCAGTACTTC. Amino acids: CSVEDQQRGYQETQYF. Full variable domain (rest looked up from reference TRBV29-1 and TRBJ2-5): SAVISQKPSRDICQRGTSLTIQCQVDSQVTMMFWYRQQPGQSLTLIATANQGSEATYESGFVIDKFPISRPNLTFSTLTVSNMSPEDSSIYLCSVEDQQRGYQETQYFGPGTRLLVL.

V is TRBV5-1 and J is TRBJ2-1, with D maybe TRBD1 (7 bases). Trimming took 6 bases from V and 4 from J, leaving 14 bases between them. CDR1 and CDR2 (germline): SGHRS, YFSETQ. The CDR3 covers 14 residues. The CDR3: CASTGGQTYNEQFF. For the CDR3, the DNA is TGCGCCAGCACCGGGGGACAGACTTACAATGAGCAGTTCTTC. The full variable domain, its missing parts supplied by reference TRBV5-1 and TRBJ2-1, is KAGVTQTPRYLIKTRGQQVTLSCSPISGHRSVSWYQQTPGQGLQFLFEYFSETQRNKGNFPGRFSGRQFSNSRSEMNVSTLELGDSALYLCASTGGQTYNEQFFGPGTRLTVL.

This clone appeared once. This CDR3 is CASSQTEPVKEKLFF. CDR3 in DNA: TGCGCCAGCAGCCAAACAGAGCCGGTAAAGGAAAAACTGTTTTTT. The chain joins TRBV4-1 to TRBJ1-4; D gene unclear. In germline, CDR1 is MGHRA, CDR2 YSYEKL. Trimming removed 2 bases at V and 8 bases at J, with 15 bases between. CDR3 length: 15 residues.

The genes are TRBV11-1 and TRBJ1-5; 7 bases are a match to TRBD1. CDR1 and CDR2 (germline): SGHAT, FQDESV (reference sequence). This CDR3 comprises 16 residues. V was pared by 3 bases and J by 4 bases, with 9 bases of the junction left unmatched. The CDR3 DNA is TGTGCCAGCAGCTTTCAACCGGGACAGACTAATCAGCCCCAGCATTTT. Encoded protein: CASSFQPGQTNQPQHF.

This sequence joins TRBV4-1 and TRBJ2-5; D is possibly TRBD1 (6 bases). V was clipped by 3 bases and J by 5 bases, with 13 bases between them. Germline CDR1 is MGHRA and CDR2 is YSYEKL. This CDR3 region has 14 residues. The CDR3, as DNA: TGCGCCAGCAGCCAGGACACAGGGTACGAGACCCAGTACTTC. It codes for CASSQDTGYETQYF.

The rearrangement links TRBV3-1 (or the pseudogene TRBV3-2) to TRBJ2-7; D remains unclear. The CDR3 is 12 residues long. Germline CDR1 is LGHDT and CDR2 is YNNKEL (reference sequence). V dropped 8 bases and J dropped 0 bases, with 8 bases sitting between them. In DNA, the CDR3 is TGTGCCAGCGGGCAGGACTCCTACGAGCAGTACTTC. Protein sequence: CASGQDSYEQYF.

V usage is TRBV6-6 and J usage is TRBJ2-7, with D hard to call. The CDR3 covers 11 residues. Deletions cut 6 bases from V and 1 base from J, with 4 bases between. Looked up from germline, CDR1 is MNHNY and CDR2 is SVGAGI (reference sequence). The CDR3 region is CASSPSYEQYF. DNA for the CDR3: TGTGCCAGCAGCCCTTCCTACGAGCAGTACTTC.

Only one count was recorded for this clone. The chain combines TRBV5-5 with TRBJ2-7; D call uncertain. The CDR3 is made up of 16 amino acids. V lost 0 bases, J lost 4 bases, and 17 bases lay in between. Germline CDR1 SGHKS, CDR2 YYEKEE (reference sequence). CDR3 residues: CASSLVDGVTLYEQYF. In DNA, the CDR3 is TGTGCCAGCAGCTTGGTCGATGGAGTGACCCTGTACGAGCAGTACTTC.

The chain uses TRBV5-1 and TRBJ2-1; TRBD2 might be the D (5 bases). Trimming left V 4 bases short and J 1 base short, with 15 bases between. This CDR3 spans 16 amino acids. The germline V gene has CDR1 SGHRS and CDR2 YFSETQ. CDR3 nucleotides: TGCGCCAGCAGCCCCAGGCTAGCAGTTTCCTACAATGAGCAGTTCTTC. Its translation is CASSPRLAVSYNEQFF.

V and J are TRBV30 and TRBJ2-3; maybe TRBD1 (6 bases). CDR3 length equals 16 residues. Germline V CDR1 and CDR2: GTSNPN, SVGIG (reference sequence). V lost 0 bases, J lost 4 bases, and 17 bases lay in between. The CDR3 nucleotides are TGTGCCTGGAGTGTACGGCAGGGGATAGGCGCAGATACGCAGTATTTT. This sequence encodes CAWSVRQGIGADTQYF.

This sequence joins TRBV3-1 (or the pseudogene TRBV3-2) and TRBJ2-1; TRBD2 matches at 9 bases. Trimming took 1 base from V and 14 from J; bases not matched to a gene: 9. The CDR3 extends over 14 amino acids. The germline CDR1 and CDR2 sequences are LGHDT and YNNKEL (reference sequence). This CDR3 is CASSQGPAGGPEFF. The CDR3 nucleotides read TGTGCCAGCAGCCAAGGTCCAGCGGGGGGACCGGAGTTCTTC.

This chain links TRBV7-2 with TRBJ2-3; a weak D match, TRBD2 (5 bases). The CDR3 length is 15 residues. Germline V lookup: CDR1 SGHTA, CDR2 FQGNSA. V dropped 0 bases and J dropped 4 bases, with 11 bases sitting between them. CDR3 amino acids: CASSLALDSADTQYF. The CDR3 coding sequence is TGTGCCAGCAGCTTAGCGCTGGACTCAGCAGATACGCAGTATTTT.

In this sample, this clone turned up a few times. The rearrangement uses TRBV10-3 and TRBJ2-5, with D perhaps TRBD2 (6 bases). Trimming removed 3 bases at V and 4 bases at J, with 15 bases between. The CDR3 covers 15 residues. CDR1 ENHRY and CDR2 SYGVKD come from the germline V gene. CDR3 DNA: TGTGCCATCAGTGACGGAGGGAGTCTTCCAGAGACCCAGTACTTC. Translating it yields CAISDGGSLPETQYF.

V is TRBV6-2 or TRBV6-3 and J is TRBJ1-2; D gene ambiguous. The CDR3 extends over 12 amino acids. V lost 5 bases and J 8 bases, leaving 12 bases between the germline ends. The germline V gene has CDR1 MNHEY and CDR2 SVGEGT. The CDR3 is CASSTPPGGYTF. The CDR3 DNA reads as TGTGCCAGCAGTACCCCCCCCGGGGGCTACACCTTC.

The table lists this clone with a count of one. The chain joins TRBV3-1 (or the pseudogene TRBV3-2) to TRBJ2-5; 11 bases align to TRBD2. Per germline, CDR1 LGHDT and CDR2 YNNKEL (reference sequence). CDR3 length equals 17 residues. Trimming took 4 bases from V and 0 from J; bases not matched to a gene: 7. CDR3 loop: CASSPGTSGRYQETQYF. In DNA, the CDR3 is TGTGCCAGCAGCCCTGGGACTAGCGGACGGTACCAAGAGACCCAGTACTTC.